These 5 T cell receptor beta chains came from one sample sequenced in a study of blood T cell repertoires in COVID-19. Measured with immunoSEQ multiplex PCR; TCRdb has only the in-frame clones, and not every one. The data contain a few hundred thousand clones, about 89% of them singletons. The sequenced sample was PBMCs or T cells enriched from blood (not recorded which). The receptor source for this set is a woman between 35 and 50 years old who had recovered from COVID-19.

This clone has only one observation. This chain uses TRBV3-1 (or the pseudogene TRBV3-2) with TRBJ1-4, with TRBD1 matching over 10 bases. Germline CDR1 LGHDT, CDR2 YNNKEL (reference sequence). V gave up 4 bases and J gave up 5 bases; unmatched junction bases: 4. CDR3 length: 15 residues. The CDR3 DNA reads TGTGCCAGCAGCCCACCGGGACAGGGGAATGAAAAACTGTTTTTT. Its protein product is CASSPPGQGNEKLFF.

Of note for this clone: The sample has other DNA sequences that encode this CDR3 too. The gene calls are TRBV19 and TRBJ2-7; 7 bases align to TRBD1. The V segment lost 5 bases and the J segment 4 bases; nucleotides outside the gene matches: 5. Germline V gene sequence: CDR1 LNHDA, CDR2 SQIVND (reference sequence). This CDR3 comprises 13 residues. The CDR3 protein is CASSRDREYEQYF. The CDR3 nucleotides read TGTGCCAGTAGTCGTGACAGGGAATACGAGCAGTACTTC.

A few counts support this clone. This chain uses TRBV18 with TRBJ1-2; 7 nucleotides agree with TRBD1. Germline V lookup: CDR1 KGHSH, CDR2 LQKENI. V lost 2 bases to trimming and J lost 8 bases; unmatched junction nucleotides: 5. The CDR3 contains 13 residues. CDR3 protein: CASSPLGGEGYTF. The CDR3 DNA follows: TGTGCCAGCTCACCATTAGGGGGCGAGGGCTACACCTTC.

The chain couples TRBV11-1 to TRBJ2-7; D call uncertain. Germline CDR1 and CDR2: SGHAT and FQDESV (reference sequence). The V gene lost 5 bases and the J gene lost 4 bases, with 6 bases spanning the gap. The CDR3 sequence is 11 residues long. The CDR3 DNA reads TGTGCCAGCAGCCTTCTATACGAGCAGTACTTC. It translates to CASSLLYEQYF.

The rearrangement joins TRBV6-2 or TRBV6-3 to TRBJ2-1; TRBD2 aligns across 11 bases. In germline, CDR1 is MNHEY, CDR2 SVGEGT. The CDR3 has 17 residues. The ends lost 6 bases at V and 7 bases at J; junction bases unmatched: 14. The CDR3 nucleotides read TGTGCCAGCAGCTATCTAGCGGGGGGAGACGGAATAAATGAGCAGTTCTTC. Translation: CASSYLAGGDGINEQFF.